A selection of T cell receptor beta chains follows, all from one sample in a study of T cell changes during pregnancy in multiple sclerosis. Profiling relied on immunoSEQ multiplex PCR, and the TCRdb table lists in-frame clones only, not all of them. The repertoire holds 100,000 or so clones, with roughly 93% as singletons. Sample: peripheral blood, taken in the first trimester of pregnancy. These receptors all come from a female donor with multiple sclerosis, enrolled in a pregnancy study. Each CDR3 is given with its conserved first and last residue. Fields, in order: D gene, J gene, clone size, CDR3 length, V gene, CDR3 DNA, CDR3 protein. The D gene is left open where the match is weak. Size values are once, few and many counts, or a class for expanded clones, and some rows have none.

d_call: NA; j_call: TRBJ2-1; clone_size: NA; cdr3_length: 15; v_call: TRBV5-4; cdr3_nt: TGTGCCAGCAGCTTGGCAATGCGGGGCCTCAACGAGCAGTTCTTC; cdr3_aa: CASSLAMRGLNEQFF
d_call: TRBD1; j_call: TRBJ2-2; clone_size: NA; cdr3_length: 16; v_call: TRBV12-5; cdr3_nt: TGTGCTAGTGGTTTGGGACAGGGGACTTTGTCCGGGGAGCTGTTTTTT; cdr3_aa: CASGLGQGTLSGELFF
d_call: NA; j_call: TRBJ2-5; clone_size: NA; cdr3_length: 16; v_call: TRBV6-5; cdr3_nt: TGTGCCAGCAGTTACTCGAAGGGGGCAGGAGGGGAGACCCAGTACTTC; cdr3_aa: CASSYSKGAGGETQYF
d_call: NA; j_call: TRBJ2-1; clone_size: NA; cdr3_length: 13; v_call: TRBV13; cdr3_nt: TGTGCCAGCAGCTCCGATAGCCGCAATGAGCAGTTCTTC; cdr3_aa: CASSSDSRNEQFF
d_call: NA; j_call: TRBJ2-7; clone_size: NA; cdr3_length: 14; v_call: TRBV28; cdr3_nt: TGTGCCAGCAGTTTAAGATTGCGGGTCTACGAGCAGTACTTC; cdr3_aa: CASSLRLRVYEQYF
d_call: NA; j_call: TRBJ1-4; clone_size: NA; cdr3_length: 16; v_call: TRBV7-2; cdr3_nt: TGTGCCAGCAGCTTAGTCCCAGGGCTTGCTAATGAAAAACTGTTTTTT; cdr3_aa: CASSLVPGLANEKLFF
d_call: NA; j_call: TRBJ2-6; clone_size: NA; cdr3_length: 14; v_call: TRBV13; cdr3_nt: TGTGCCAGCAGCTCCAACTCTGGGGCCAACGTCCTGACTTTC; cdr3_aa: CASSSNSGANVLTF
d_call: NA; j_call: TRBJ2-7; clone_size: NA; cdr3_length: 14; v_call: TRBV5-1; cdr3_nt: TGCGCCAGCAGCTGGGGGGGCAGTAACTACGAGCAGTACTTC; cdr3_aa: CASSWGGSNYEQYF
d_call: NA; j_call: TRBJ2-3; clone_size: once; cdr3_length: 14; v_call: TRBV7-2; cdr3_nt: TGTGCCAGCAGCTTATCACTCAAAACAGATACGCAGTATTTT; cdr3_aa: CASSLSLKTDTQYF
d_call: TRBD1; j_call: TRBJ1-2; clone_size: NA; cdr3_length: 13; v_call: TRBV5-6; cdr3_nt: TGTGCCAGCAGCCCTGACAGGGGCTATGGCTACACCTTC; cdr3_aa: CASSPDRGYGYTF
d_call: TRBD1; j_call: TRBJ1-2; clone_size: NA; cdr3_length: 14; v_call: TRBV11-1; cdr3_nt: TGTGCCAGCAGCCCTGGGGACAGGGGATATGGCTACACCTTC; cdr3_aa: CASSPGDRGYGYTF
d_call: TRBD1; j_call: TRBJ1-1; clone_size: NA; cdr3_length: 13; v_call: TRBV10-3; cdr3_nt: TGTGCCACAGACAGGGGGCGCGACACTGAAGCTTTCTTT; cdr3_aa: CATDRGRDTEAFF
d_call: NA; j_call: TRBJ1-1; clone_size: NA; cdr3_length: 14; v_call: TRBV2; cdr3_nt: TGTGCCAGCAGTGAAGCGCTTCGAGGGGGTAAGGCTTTCTTT; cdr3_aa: CASSEALRGGKAFF
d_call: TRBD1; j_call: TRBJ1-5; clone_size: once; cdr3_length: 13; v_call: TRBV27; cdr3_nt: TGTGCCAGCCGGACAGGGGTTGACCAGCCCCAGCATTTT; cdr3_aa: CASRTGVDQPQHF
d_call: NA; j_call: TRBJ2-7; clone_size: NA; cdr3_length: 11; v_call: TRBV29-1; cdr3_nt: TGCAGCGTTGAAGAAGACAACGAGCAGTACTTC; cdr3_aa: CSVEEDNEQYF
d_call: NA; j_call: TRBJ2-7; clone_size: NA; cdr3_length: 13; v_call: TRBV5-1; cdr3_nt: TGCGCCAGCAGCTTGGGCCGGAGCTACGAGCAGTACTTC; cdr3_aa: CASSLGRSYEQYF
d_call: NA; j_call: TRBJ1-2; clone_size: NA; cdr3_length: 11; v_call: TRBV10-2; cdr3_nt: TGCGCCAGCAGTGAAGGGGCGGTCGGCACCTTC; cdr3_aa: CASSEGAVGTF
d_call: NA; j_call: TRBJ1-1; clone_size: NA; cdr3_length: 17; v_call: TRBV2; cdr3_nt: TGTGCCAGCAGTGAAAAGGGTTCGGGGAAGTGGAACACTGAAGCTTTCTTT; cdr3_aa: CASSEKGSGKWNTEAFF
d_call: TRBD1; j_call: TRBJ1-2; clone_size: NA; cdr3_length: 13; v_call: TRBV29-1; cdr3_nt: TGCAGCGTTGACCACACAGGGGGCTATGGCTACACCTTC; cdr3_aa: CSVDHTGGYGYTF
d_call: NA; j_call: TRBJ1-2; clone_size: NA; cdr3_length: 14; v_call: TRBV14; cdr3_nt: TGTGCCAGCAGCCAAGTTCGGTCAGGGTCCGGCTACACCTTC; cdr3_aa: CASSQVRSGSGYTF
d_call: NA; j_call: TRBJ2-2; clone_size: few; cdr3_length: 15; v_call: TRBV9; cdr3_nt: TGTGCCAGCAGCGTAACCGGGGACTACACCGGGGAGCTGTTTTTT; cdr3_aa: CASSVTGDYTGELFF
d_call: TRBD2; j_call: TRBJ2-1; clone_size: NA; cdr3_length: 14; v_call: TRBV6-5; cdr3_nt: TGTGCCAGCAGTTCTAGCGGGGGGGCCAATGAGCAGTTCTTC; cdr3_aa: CASSSSGGANEQFF
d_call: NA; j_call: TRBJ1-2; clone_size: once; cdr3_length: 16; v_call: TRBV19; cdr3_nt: TGTGCCAGTAGTATGCCCAGCGAGTTCCCCAACTATGGCTACACCTTC; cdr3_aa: CASSMPSEFPNYGYTF
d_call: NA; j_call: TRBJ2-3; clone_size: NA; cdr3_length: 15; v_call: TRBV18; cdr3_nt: TGTGCCAGCTCACCACCGCACGGAGGACCAGATACGCAGTATTTT; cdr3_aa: CASSPPHGGPDTQYF
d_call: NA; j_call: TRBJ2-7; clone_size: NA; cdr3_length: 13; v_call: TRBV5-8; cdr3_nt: TGTGCCGGGACTTTGGGACAGTTCTACGAGCAGTACTTC; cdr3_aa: CAGTLGQFYEQYF
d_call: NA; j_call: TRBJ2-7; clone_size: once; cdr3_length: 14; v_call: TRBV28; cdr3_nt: TGTGCCAGCAGTTTATTTCAGGGGGGCATCGAGCAGTACTTC; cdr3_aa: CASSLFQGGIEQYF
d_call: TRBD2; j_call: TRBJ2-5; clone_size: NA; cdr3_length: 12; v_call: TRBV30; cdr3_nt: TGTGCTTCGGCGGGGGGGGCGGAGACCCAGTACTTC; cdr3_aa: CASAGGAETQYF
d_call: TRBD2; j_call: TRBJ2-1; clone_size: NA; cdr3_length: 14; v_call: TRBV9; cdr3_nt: TGTGCCAGCACCGGGACTAAGGACAACAATGAGCAGTTCTTC; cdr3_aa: CASTGTKDNNEQFF
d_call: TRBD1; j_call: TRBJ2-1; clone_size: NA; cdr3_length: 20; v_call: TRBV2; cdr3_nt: TGTGCCAGCAGTGGGACCGGGACAGGGATCGTTCAGAGCGAGAACAATGAGCAGTTCTTC; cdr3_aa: CASSGTGTGIVQSENNEQFF
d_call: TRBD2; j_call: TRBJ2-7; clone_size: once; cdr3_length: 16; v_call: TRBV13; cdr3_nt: TGTGCCAGCAGCTTAGGCCTAGCGGGGGACTCCTACGAGCAGTACTTC; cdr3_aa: CASSLGLAGDSYEQYF
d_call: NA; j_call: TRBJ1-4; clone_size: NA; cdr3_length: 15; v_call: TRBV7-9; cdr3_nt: TGTGCCAGCAGCCCCAGGGAGGCAACTAATGAAAAACTGTTTTTT; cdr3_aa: CASSPREATNEKLFF